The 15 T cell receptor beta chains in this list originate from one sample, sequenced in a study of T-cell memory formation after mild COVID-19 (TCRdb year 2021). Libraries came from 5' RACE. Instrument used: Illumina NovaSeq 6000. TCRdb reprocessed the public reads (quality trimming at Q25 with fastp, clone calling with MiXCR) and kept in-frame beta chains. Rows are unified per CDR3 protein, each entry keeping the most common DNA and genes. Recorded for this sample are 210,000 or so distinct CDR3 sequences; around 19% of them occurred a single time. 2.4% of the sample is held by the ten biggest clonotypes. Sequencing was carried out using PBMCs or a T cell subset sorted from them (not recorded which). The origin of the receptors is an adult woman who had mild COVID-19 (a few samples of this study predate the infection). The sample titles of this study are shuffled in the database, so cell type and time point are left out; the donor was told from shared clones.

As DNA, the CDR3 is TGCAGTGCTAGAGGGAGGGGGGCGGCCCGGTACGCTGAAGCTTTCTTT. Residues: CSARGRGAARYAEAFF. The chain employs TRBV20-1 and TRBJ1-1; D might be TRBD1 (6 bases). There are 16 residues in the CDR3. CDR1 is DFQATT and CDR2 is SNEGSKA in the germline V gene (reference sequence). V was shortened by 1 base and J by 6 bases, with 21 bases between the two germline ends.

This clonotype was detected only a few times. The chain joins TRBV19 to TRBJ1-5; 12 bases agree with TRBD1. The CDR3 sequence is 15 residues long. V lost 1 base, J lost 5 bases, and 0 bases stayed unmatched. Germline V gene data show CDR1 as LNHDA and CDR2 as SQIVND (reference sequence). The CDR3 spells CASSIGDRGHQPQHF. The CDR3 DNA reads TGTGCCAGTAGTATAGGGGACAGGGGGCATCAGCCCCAGCATTTT.

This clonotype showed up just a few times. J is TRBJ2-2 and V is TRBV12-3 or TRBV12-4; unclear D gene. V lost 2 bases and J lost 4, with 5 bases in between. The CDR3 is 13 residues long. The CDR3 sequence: CASSLLRTGELFF. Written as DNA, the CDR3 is TGTGCCAGCAGTTTACTTCGCACCGGGGAGCTGTTTTTT.

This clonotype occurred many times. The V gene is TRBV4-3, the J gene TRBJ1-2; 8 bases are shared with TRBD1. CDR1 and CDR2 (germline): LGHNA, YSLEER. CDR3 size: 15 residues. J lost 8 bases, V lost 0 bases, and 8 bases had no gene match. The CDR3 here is CASSQDGRGLVGYTF. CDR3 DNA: TGCGCCAGCAGCCAAGATGGCAGGGGGCTTGTCGGCTACACCTTC.

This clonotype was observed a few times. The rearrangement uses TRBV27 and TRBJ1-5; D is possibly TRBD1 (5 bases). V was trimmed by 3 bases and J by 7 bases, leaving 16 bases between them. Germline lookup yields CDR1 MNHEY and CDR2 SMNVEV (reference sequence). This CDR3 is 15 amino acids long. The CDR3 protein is CASSFRGAREQPQHF. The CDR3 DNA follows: TGTGCCAGCAGTTTCAGAGGGGCGAGGGAGCAGCCCCAGCATTTT.

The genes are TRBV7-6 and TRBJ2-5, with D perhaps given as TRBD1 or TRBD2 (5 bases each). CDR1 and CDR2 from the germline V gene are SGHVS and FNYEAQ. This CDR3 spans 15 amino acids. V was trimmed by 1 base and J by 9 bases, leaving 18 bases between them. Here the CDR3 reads CASSLGAGTKLAQYF. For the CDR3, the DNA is TGTGCCAGCAGCTTAGGGGCAGGGACCAAGCTGGCCCAGTACTTC.

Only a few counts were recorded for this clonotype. The CDR3 nucleotides read TGTGCCAGTAGTACCGGACTAGCGGGAGTTAGGGAGACCCAGTACTTC. This sequence encodes CASSTGLAGVRETQYF. V gene TRBV19 combines with J gene TRBJ2-5; the match to TRBD2 covers 13 bases. J was trimmed by 5 bases and V by 4 bases; bases with no gene match: 7. The CDR3 runs to 16 residues. CDR1 LNHDA and CDR2 SQIVND come from the germline V gene (reference sequence).

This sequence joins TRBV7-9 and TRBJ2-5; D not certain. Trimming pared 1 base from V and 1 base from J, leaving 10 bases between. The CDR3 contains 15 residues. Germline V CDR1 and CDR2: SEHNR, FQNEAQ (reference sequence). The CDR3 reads CASSLGAAIQETQYF. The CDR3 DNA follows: TGTGCCAGCAGCTTAGGGGCAGCGATCCAAGAGACCCAGTACTTC. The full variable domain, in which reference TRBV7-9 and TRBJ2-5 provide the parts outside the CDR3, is DTGVSQNPRHKITKRGQNVTFRCDPISEHNRLYWYRQTLGQGPEFLTYFQNEAQLEKSRLLSDRFSAERPKGSFSTLEIQRTEQGDSAMYLCASSLGAAIQETQYFGPGTRLLVL.

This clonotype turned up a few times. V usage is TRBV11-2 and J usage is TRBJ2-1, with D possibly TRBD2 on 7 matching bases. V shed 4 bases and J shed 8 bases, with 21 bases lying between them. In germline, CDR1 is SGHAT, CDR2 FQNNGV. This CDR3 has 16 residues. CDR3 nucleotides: TGTGCCAGCAGCTGGACCGCGGGCGGGGGCTCGGATGAGCAGTTCTTC. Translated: CASSWTAGGGSDEQFF.

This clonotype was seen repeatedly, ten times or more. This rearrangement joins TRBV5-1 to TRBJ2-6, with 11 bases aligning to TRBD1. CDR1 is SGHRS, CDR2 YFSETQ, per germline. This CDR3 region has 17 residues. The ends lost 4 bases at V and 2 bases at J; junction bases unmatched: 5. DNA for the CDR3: TGCGCCAGCAGCCGAGGACAGGGGGCAACTGGGGCCAACGTCCTGACTTTC. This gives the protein CASSRGQGATGANVLTF.

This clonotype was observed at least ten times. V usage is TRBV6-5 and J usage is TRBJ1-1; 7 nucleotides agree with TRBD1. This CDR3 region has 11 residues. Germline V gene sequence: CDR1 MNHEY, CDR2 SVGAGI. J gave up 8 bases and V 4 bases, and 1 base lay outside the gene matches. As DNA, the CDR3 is TGTGCCAGCAGTTGGGACAGAGAAGCTTTCTTT. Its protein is CASSWDREAFF.

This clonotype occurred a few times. The CDR3 reads CASSHGLGGVEQFF. The CDR3 DNA is TGTGCCAGCAGCCACGGTTTGGGAGGAGTTGAGCAGTTCTTC. This chain connects TRBV7-9 to TRBJ2-1; perhaps TRBD2 as D (6 bases). V lost 5 bases and J lost 9, with 17 bases in between. The CDR3 is 14 amino acids. CDR1 is SEHNR, CDR2 FQNEAQ, per germline (reference sequence).

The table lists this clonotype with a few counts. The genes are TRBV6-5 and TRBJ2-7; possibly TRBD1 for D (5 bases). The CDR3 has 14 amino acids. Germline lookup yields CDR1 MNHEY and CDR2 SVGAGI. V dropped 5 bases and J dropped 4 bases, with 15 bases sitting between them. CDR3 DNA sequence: TGTGCCAGCAGTAATGTTAAGGGGCGGTACGAGCAGTACTTC. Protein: CASSNVKGRYEQYF.

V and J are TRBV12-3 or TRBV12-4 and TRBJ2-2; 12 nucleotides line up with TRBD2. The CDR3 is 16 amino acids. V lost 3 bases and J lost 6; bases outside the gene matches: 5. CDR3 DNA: TGTGCCAGCAGTTTCGCTAGCGGGGGGGCATCCGGGGAGCTGTTTTTT. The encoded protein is CASSFASGGASGELFF.

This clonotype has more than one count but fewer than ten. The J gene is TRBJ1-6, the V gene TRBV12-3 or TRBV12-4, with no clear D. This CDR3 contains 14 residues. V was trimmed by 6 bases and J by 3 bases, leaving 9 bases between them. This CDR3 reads CASRGYLYNSPLHF. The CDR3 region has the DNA TGTGCCAGCAGGGGTTACCTCTATAATTCACCCCTCCACTTT.